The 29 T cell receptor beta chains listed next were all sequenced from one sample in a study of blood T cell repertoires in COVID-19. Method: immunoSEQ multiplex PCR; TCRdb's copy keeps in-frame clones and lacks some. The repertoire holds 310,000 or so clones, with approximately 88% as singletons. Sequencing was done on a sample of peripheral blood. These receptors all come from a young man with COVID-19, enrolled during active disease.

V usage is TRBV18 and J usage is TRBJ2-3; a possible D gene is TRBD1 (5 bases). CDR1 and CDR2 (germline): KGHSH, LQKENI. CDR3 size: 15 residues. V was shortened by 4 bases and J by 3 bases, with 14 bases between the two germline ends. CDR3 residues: CASSLRQTSTDTQYF. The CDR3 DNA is TGTGCCAGCTCACTCCGACAGACTTCAACAGATACGCAGTATTTT. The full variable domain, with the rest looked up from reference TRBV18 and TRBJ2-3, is NAGVMQNPRHLVRRRGQEARLRCSPMKGHSHVYWYRQLPEEGLKFMVYLQKENIIDESGMPKERFSAEFPKEGPSILRIQQVVRGDSAAYFCASSLRQTSTDTQYFGPGTRLTVL.

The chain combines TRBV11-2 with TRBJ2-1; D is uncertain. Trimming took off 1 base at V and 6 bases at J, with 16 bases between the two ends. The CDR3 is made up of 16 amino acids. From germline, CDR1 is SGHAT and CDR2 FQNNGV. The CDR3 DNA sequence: TGTGCCAGCAGCTTAGGTCAAGGAGAGTTCGGCAATGAGCAGTTCTTC. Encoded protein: CASSLGQGEFGNEQFF.

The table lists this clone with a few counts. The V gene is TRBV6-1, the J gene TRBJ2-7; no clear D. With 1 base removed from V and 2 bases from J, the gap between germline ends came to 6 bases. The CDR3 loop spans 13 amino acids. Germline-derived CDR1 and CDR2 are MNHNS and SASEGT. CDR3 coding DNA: TGTGCCAGCAGTGAAGTTAATGCCTACGAGCAGTACTTC. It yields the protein CASSEVNAYEQYF.

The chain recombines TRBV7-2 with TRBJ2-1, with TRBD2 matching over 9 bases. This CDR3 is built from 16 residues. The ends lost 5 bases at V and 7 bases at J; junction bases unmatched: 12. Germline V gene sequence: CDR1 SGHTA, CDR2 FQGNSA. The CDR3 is CASSAGGAGGLNEQFF. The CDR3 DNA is TGTGCCAGCAGCGCCGGGGGAGCGGGAGGATTAAATGAGCAGTTCTTC.

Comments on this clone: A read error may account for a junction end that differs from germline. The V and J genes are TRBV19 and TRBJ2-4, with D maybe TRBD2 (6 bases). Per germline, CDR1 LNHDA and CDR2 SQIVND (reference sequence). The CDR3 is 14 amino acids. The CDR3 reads CASSFRESTSLRNF. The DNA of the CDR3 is TGTGCCAGTAGTTTCAGGGAGTCCACTAGCCTGCGAAACTTC.

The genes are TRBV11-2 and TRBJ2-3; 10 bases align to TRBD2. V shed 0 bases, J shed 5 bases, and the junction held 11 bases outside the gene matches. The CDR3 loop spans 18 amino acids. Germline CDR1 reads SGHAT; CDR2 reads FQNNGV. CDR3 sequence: CASSLELAGPPGKDTQYF. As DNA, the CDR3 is TGTGCCAGCAGCTTAGAACTAGCGGGACCCCCGGGGAAAGATACGCAGTATTTT.

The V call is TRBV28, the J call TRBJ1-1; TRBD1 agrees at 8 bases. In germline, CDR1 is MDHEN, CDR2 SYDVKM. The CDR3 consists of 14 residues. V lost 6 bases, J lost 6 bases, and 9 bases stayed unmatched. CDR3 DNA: TGTGCCAGCAGCCAGGACAGGGTGATCGCTGAAGCTTTCTTT. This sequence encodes CASSQDRVIAEAFF.

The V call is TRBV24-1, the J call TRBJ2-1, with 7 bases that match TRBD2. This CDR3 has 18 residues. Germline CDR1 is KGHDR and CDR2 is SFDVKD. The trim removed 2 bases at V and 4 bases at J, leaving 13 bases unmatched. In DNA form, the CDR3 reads TGTGCCACCAGTGATTCGATTTGGGGGAGCGGGATTTACAATGAGCAGTTCTTC. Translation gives CATSDSIWGSGIYNEQFF.

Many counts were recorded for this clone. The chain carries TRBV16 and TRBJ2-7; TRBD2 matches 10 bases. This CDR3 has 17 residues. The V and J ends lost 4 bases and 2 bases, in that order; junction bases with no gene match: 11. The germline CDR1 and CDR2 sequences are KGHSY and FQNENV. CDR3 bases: TGTGCCAGCAGCCCCTTGCAGCGGGAGGGCCGTACCTACGAGCAGTACTTC. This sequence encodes CASSPLQREGRTYEQYF.

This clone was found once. CDR3 nucleotide sequence: TGCGCCAGCAGTCTGGAGGGGACAGGACGGTACGAGCAGTACTTC. Protein sequence: CASSLEGTGRYEQYF. The V and J genes are TRBV5-1 and TRBJ2-7; TRBD1 matches 8 bases. The junction had 11 bases not matched to a gene; V was cut back by 5 bases and J by 4 bases. CDR1 is SGHRS, CDR2 YFSETQ, per germline. The CDR3 length is 15 residues.

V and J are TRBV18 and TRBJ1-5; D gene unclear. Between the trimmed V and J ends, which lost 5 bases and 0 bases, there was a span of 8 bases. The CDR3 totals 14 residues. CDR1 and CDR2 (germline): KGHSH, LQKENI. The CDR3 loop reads CASSGLYSNQPQHF. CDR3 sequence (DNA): TGTGCCAGCTCAGGCCTTTATAGCAATCAGCCCCAGCATTTT.

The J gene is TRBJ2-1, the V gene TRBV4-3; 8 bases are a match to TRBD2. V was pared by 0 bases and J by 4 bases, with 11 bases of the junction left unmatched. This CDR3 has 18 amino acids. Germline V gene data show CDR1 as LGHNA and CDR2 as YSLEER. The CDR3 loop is CASSQDLGLAGGYNEQFF. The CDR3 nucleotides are TGCGCCAGCAGCCAAGATCTCGGTTTGGCGGGAGGTTACAATGAGCAGTTCTTC.

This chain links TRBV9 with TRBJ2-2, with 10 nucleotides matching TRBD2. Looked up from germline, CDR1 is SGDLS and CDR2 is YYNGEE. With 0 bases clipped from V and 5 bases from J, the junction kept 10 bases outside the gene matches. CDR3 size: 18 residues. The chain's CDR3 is CASSVALAGRKVTGELFF. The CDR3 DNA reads TGTGCCAGCAGCGTAGCACTAGCGGGGAGGAAGGTGACCGGGGAGCTGTTTTTT.

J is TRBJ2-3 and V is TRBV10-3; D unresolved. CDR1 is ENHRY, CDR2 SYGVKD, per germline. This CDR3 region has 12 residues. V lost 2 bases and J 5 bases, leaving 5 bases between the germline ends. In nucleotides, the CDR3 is TGTGCCATCAGTGAGATCGGAGATACGCAGTATTTT. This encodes CAISEIGDTQYF.

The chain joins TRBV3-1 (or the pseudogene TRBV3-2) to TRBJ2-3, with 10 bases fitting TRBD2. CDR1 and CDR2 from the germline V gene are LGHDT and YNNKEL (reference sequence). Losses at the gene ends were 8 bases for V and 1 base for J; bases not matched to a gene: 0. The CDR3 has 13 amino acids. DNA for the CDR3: TGTGCCAGCGGGACTAGCGGCACAGATACGCAGTATTTT. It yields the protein CASGTSGTDTQYF.

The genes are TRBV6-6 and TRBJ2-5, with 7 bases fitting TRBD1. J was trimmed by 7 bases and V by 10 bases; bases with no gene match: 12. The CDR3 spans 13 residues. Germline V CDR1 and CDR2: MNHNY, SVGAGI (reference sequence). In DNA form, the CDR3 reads TGTGCCACCTCTCCGACAGGGCAGGTGACCCAGTACTTC. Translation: CATSPTGQVTQYF.

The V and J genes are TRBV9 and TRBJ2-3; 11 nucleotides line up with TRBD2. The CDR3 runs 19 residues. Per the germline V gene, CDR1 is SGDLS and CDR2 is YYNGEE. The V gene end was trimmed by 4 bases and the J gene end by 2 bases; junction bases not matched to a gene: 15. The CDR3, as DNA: TGTGCCAGCAGCTTTAGCGGGGGGGCCCCCCTCTCAAACACAGATACGCAGTATTTT. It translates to CASSFSGGAPLSNTDTQYF.

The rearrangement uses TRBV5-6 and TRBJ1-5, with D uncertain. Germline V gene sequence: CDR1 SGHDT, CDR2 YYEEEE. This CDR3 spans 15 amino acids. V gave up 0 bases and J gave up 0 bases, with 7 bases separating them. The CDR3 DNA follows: TGTGCCAGCAGCTTGGGAGGGTATAGCAATCAGCCCCAGCATTTT. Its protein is CASSLGGYSNQPQHF. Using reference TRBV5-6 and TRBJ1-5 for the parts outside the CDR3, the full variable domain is DAGVTQSPTHLIKTRGQQVTLRCSPKSGHDTVSWYQQALGQGPQFIFQYYEEEERQRGNFPDRFSGHQFPNYSSELNVNALLLGDSALYLCASSLGGYSNQPQHFGDGTRLSIL.

The CDR3 here is CASTSTGYTQYF. CDR3 DNA sequence: TGTGCCAGCACCTCCACGGGGTATACGCAGTATTTT. The V and J genes are TRBV16 and TRBJ2-3; possible D gene TRBD2, 5 bases. Trimming left V 7 bases short and J 7 bases short, with 12 bases between. CDR3 size: 12 residues. The germline gives CDR1 KGHSY, CDR2 FQNENV.

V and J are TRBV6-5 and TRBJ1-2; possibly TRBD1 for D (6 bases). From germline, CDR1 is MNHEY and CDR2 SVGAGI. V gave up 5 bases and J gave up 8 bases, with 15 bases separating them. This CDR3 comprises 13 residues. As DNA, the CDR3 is TGTGCCAGCAGTCCCGGGACATACGAAGGCTACACCTTC. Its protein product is CASSPGTYEGYTF.

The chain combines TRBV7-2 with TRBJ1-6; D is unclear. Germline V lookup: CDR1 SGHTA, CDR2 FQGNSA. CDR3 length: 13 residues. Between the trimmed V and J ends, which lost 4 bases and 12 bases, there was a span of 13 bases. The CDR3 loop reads CASSSGDKKPLHF. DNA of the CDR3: TGTGCCAGCAGCTCAGGCGACAAAAAACCCCTCCACTTT.

The CDR3 here is CATSRGVQAQETQYF. The CDR3 DNA reads TGTGCCACCAGCAGAGGTGTACAGGCCCAAGAGACCCAGTACTTC. The chain combines TRBV15 with TRBJ2-5, with a possible D match to TRBD1 (5 bases). V was cut by 1 base and J by 1 base, with 10 bases left in between. The CDR3 is 15 amino acids. Germline V CDR1 and CDR2: LNHNV, YYDKDF (reference sequence).

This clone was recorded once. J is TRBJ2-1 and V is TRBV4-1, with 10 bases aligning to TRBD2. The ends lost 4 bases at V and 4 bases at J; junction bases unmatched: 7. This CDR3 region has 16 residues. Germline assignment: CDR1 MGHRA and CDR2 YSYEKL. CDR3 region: CASSPRTSGLYNEQFF. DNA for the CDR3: TGCGCCAGCAGCCCGAGGACTAGCGGCCTTTACAATGAGCAGTTCTTC.

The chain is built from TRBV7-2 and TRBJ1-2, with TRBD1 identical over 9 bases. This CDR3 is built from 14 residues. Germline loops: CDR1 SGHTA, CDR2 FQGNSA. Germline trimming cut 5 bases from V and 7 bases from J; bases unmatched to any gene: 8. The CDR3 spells CASSRSRTGAGYTF. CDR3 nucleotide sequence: TGTGCCAGCAGCCGCTCCCGGACAGGGGCTGGCTACACCTTC.

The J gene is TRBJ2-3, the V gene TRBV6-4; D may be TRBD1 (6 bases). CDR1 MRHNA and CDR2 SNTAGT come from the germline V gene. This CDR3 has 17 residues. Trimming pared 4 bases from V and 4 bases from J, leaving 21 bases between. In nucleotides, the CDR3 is TGTGCCAGCAGTGCCTCCTCCCTACAGGGCTCTTCAGATACGCAGTATTTT. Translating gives CASSASSLQGSSDTQYF.

CDR3 protein: CASSVDPGQGAGNTIYF. In nucleotides, the CDR3 is TGTGCCAGCAGCGTAGACCCGGGACAAGGGGCTGGAAACACCATATATTTT. The rearrangement joins TRBV9 to TRBJ1-3; a possible D gene is TRBD1 (6 bases). This CDR3 region has 17 residues. The germline CDR1 and CDR2 sequences are SGDLS and YYNGEE. Deletions cut 0 bases from V and 2 bases from J, with 15 bases between.

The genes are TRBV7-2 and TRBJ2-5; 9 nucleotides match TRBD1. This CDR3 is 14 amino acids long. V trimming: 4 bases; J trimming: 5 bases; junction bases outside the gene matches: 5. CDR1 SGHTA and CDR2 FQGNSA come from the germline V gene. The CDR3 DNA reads TGTGCCAGCAGCTCGACAGGGGGAAGGGAGACCCAGTACTTC. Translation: CASSSTGGRETQYF.

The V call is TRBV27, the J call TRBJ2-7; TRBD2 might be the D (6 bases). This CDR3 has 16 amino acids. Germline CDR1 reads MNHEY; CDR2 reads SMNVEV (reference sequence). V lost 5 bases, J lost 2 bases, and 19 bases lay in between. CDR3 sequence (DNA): TGTGCCAGCAGTACTTCTTCCGGGACTCTCGCCTACGAGCAGTACTTC. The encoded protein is CASSTSSGTLAYEQYF.

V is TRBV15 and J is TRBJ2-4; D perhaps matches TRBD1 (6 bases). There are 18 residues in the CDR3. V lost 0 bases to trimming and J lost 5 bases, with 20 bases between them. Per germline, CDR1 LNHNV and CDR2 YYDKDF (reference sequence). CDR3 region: CATSRDGVGAGLENIQYF. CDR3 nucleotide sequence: TGTGCCACCAGCAGAGATGGCGTGGGGGCCGGTTTGGAAAACATTCAGTACTTC.